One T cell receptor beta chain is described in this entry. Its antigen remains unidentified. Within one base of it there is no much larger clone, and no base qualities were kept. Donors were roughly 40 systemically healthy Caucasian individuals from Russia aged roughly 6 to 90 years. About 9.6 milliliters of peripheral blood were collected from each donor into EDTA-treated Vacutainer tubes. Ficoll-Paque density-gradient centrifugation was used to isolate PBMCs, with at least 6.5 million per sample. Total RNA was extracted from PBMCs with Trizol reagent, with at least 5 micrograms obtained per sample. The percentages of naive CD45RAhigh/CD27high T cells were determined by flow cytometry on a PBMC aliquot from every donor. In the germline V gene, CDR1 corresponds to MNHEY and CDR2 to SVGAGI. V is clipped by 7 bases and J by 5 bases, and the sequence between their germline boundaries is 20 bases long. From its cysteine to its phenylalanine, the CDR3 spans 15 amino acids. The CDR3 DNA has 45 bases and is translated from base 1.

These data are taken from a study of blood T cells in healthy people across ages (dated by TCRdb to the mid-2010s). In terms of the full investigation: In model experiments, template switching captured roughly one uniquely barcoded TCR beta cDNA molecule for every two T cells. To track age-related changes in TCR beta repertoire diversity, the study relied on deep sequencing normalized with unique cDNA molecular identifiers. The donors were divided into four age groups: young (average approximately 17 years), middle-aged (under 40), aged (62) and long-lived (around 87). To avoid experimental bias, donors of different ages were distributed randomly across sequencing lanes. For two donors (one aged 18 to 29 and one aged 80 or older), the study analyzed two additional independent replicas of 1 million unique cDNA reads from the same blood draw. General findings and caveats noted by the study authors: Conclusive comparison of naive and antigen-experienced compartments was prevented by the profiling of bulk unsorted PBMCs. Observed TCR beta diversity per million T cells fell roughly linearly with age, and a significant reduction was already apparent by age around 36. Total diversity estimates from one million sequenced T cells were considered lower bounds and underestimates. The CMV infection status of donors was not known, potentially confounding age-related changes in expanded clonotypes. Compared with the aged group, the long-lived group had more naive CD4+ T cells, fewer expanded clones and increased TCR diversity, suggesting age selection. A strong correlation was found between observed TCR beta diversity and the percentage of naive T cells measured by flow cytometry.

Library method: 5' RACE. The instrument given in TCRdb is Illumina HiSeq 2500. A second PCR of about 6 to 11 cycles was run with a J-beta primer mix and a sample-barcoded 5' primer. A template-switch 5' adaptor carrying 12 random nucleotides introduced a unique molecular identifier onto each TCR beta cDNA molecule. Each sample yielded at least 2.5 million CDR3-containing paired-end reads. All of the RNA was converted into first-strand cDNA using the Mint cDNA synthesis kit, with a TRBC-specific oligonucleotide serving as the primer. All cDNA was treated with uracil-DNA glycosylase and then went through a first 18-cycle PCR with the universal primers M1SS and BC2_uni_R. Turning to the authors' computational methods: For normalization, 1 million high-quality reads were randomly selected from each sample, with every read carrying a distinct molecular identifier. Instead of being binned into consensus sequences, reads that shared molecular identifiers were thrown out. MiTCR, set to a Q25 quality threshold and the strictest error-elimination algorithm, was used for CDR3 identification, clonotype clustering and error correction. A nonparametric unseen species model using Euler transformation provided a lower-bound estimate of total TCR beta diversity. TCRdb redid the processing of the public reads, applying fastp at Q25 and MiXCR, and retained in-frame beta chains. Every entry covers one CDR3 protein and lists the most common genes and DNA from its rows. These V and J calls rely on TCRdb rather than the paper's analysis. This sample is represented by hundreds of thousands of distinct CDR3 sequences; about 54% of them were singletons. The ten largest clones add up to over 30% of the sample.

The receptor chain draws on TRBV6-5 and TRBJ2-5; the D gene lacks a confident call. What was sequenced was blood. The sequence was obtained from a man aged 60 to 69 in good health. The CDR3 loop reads CASTLYGPVGETQYF. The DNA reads TGTGCCAGCACCCTATATGGGCCTGTTGGTGAGACCCAGTACTTC.